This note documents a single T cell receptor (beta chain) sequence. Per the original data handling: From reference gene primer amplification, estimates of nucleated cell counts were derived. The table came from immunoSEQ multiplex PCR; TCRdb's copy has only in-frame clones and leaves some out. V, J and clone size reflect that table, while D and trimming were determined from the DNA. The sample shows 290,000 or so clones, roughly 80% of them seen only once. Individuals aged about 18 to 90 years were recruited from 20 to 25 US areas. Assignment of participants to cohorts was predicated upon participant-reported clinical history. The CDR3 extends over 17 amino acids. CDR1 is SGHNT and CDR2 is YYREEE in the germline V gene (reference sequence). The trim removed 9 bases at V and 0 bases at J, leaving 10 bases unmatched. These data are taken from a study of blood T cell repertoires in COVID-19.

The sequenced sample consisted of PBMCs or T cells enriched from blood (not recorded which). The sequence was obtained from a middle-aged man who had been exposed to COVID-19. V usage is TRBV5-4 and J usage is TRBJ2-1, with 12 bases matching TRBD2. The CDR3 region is CATRTSGTPSSYNEQFF. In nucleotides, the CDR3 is TGTGCCACCCGGACTAGCGGGACACCTAGCTCCTACAATGAGCAGTTCTTC.